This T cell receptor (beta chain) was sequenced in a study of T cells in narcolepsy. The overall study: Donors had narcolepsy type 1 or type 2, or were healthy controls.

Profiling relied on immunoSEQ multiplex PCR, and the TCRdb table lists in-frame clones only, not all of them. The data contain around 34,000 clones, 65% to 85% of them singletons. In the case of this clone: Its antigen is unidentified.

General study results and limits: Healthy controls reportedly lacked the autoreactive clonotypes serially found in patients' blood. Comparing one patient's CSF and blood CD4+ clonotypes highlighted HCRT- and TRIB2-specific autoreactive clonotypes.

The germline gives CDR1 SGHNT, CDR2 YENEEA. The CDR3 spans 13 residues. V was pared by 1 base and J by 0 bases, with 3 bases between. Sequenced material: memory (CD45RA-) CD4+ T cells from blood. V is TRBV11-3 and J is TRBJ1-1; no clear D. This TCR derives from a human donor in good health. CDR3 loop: CASSLGVNTEAFF. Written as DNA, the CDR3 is TGTGCCAGCAGCTTAGGGGTGAACACTGAAGCTTTCTTT.